The entry below gives a single TCR beta chain sequence along with its context. Its antigen is still unknown. This sample stems from a study of T cell responses to AZD1222 COVID-19 vaccine. Trimming pared 6 bases from V and 1 base from J, leaving 36 bases between. The germline V gene has CDR1 SGHAT and CDR2 FQNNGV. This CDR3 is built from 23 residues. Overall study findings and caveats: Spike-specific TCR breadth and depth both grew after two AZD1222 doses.

Assay: immunoSEQ multiplex PCR; the TCRdb copy retains only in-frame clones and omits some. The sample comprises about 190,000 clones, over 70% of which are singletons, and around 2.5% rests with the top ten. Sample: peripheral blood, taken on day 0 of MenACWY control vaccination. The chain recombines TRBV11-2 with TRBJ2-2; a weak D match, TRBD1 (5 bases). The clonotype comes from an adult in good health. CDR3 region: CASSVGWTPIGWTPDKNTGELFF. The DNA for the CDR3 is TGTGCCAGCAGTGTAGGTTGGACACCTATAGGTTGGACACCTGATAAGAACACCGGGGAGCTGTTTTTT.